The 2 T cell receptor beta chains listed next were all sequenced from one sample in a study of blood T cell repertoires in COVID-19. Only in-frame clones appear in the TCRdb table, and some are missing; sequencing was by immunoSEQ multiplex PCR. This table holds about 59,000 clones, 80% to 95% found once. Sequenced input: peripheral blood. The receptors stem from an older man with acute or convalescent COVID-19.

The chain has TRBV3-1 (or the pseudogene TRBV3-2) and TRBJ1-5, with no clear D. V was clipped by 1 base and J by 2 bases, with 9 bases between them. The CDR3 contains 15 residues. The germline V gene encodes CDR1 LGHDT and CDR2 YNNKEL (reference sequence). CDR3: CASSQAAHRNQPQHF. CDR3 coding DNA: TGTGCCAGCAGCCAAGCCGCACACCGCAATCAGCCCCAGCATTTT.

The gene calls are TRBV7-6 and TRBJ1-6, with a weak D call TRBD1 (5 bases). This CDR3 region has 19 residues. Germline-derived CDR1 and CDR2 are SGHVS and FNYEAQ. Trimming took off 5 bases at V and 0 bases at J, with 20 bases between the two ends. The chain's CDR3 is CASSLTHRSQSSYNSPLHF. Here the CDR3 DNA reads TGTGCCAGCAGCCTAACCCACAGGAGCCAGAGCTCCTATAATTCACCCCTCCACTTT.